Below are 17 T cell receptor beta chains sequenced from a single sample in a study of CD8+ T cells in alopecia areata. RNA was extracted and reverse transcribed into cDNA as the sequencing template. Some clones are missing from TCRdb's copy, which holds only in-frame ones; the method was immunoSEQ multiplex PCR. The sample contains some 240,000 clones, about three fifths of which appear only once. Treatment of the sample: oral pan-JAK inhibitor, 5-10 mg twice daily. The sequences come from CD4+ T cells sorted from blood, collected at week 4, from a patient treated with tofacitinib. Receptor source: a human donor with alopecia areata.

The table lists this clone with a few counts. The J gene is TRBJ1-6, the V gene TRBV9; 7 bases map to TRBD1. Germline V lookup: CDR1 SGDLS, CDR2 YYNGEE. J lost 7 bases, V lost 3 bases, and 13 bases had no gene match. The CDR3 spans 17 residues. In DNA, the CDR3 is TGTGCCAGCAGCGAAGGTCCCCCAGACAGGGTGAATTCACCCCTCCACTTT. Amino acids: CASSEGPPDRVNSPLHF.

The gene calls are TRBV15 and TRBJ2-7, with TRBD2 identical over 9 bases. The CDR3 runs 15 residues. Germline CDR1 is LNHNV and CDR2 is YYDKDF (reference sequence). V lost 3 bases to trimming and J lost 5 bases; unmatched junction nucleotides: 8. CDR3 region: CATSRDRIAGDEQYF. CDR3 DNA sequence: TGTGCCACCAGCAGGGACAGGATAGCGGGGGACGAGCAGTACTTC.

The J gene is TRBJ2-3, the V gene TRBV7-8; D is undetermined. The germline gives CDR1 SGHVS, CDR2 FQNEAQ. This CDR3 has 13 residues. Trimming shortened V by 2 bases and J by 7 bases, and 10 bases separated the two germline ends. The CDR3: CASSLLGINTQYF. The CDR3 DNA reads as TGTGCCAGCAGCTTACTAGGGATCAATACGCAGTATTTT.

The chain is built from TRBV19 and TRBJ1-6; weak D call: TRBD1 (6 bases). This CDR3 has 13 amino acids. V was shortened by 7 bases and J by 8 bases, with 12 bases between the two germline ends. Germline CDR1 LNHDA, CDR2 SQIVND (reference sequence). The CDR3 loop is CASNRERDSPLHF. CDR3 bases: TGTGCCAGTAACAGGGAAAGGGATTCACCCCTCCACTTT. The variable domain in full, with the rest retrieved from reference TRBV19 and TRBJ1-6, is DGGITQSPKYLFRKEGQNVTLSCEQNLNHDAMYWYRQDPGQGLRLIYYSQIVNDFQKGDIAEGYSVSREKKESFPLTVTSAQKNPTAFYLCASNRERDSPLHFGNGTRLTVT.

This chain links TRBV7-2 with TRBJ2-7; 10 nucleotides align to TRBD2. The CDR3 sequence is 16 residues long. Germline V gene lookup returns CDR1 SGHTA and CDR2 FQGNSA. J gave up 3 bases and V 5 bases, and 10 bases lay outside the gene matches. DNA of the CDR3: TGTGCCAGCAGCCATCATCTAGCGGGAGCTTACTACGAGCAGTACTTC. Its translation is CASSHHLAGAYYEQYF. Full variable domain (rest looked up from reference TRBV7-2 and TRBJ2-7): GAGVSQSPSNKVTEKGKDVELRCDPISGHTALYWYRQSLGQGLEFLIYFQGNSAPDKSGLPSDRFSAERTGGSVSTLTIQRTQQEDSAVYLCASSHHLAGAYYEQYFGPGTRLTVT.

This clone turned up a few times. The V call is TRBV7-2, the J call TRBJ1-1; no reliable D call. This CDR3 has 12 amino acids. With 3 bases removed from V and 10 bases from J, the gap between germline ends came to 12 bases. The germline V gene encodes CDR1 SGHTA and CDR2 FQGNSA. The CDR3 loop is CASSFPNRIAFF. The CDR3 DNA reads as TGTGCCAGCAGCTTCCCAAACCGGATAGCTTTCTTT.

The chain has TRBV7-3 and TRBJ2-3; no definite D call. This CDR3 spans 12 amino acids. CDR1 SGHTA and CDR2 FQGTGA come from the germline V gene. V was cut by 5 bases and J by 5 bases, with 8 bases left in between. This CDR3 reads CASSPNRDTQYF. DNA for the CDR3: TGTGCCAGCAGCCCAAATCGAGATACGCAGTATTTT.

This clone was seen more than once but under ten times. The J gene is TRBJ1-1, the V gene TRBV18; no clear D gene. The germline V and J ends were trimmed by 5 bases and 2 bases, with 9 bases remaining between them. This CDR3 comprises 13 residues. The germline gives CDR1 KGHSH, CDR2 LQKENI. The CDR3 DNA follows: TGTGCCAGCTCATACAAAATCAACACTGAAGCTTTCTTT. Protein: CASSYKINTEAFF.

This clone occurred once. J is TRBJ1-1 and V is TRBV6-5, with unresolved D. The germline gives CDR1 MNHEY, CDR2 SVGAGI. Between the trimmed V and J ends, which lost 4 bases and 1 base, there was a span of 7 bases. This CDR3 has 13 amino acids. The CDR3 loop reads CASSSPANTEAFF. The CDR3 DNA reads as TGTGCCAGCAGTTCCCCCGCGAACACTGAAGCTTTCTTT.

This chain connects TRBV5-6 to TRBJ2-2; 9 nucleotides agree with TRBD2. Germline CDR1 is SGHDT and CDR2 is YYEEEE. The CDR3 consists of 15 residues. J lost 5 bases, V lost 1 base, and 3 bases had no gene match. The CDR3 coding sequence is TGTGCCAGCAGCTTGCTAGCGGGGCGGACCGGGGAGCTGTTTTTT. This sequence encodes CASSLLAGRTGELFF.

CDR3 nucleotides: TGTGCCAGCACCCCAACCGGGGTGCTCAAAGCCTATGGCTACACCTTC. Translated, it gives CASTPTGVLKAYGYTF. This chain connects TRBV27 to TRBJ1-2; D is unclear. Deletions cut 7 bases from V and 4 bases from J, with 22 bases between. The CDR3 has 16 amino acids. Germline assignment: CDR1 MNHEY and CDR2 SMNVEV (reference sequence).

The chain couples TRBV18 to TRBJ2-5, with 12 nucleotides matching TRBD1. J gave up 6 bases and V 3 bases, and 5 bases lay outside the gene matches. Germline V gene sequence: CDR1 KGHSH, CDR2 LQKENI. This CDR3 is 15 amino acids long. This CDR3 reads CASSPGTGGGKTQYF. The DNA for the CDR3 is TGTGCCAGCTCACCCGGGACAGGGGGCGGAAAGACCCAGTACTTC.

The chain is built from TRBV29-1 and TRBJ1-5, with unresolved D. Germline V gene sequence: CDR1 SQVTM, CDR2 ANQGSEA. The CDR3 sequence is 12 residues long. V gave up 4 bases and J gave up 4 bases, with 8 bases separating them. The CDR3 region is CSVVSGNQPQHF. The CDR3 DNA sequence: TGCAGCGTTGTCTCGGGGAATCAGCCCCAGCATTTT. Complete variable domain (other parts from reference TRBV29-1 and TRBJ1-5): SAVISQKPSRDICQRGTSLTIQCQVDSQVTMMFWYRQQPGQSLTLIATANQGSEATYESGFVIDKFPISRPNLTFSTLTVSNMSPEDSSIYLCSVVSGNQPQHFGDGTRLSIL.

With regard to this clone: Other DNA sequences from this sample encode an identical CDR3 as well. The chain recombines TRBV25-1 with TRBJ2-7; D unresolved. Between the trimmed V and J ends, which lost 0 bases and 3 bases, there was a span of 6 bases. The CDR3 consists of 13 residues. Germline V lookup: CDR1 MGHDK, CDR2 SYGVNS. CDR3 sequence reads: CASSEYPNYEQYF. DNA for the CDR3: TGTGCCAGCAGTGAATATCCCAACTACGAGCAGTACTTC.

The rearrangement joins TRBV15 to TRBJ1-2; unclear D gene. Looked up from germline, CDR1 is LNHNV and CDR2 is YYDKDF (reference sequence). This CDR3 is 13 amino acids long. The ends were cut back, 0 bases at V and 6 bases at J, with 8 bases in the middle. CDR3 nucleotide sequence: TGTGCCACCAGCAGAGATCCCGGAGATGGCTACACCTTC. The encoded protein is CATSRDPGDGYTF.

V gene TRBV5-6 combines with J gene TRBJ1-1; D is possibly TRBD1 (5 bases). Germline CDR1 reads SGHDT; CDR2 reads YYEEEE. The CDR3 consists of 14 residues. Trimming removed 2 bases from V and 6 bases from J, with 14 bases in between. In nucleotides, the CDR3 is TGTGCCAGCAGCTTAGCGGGGCCTTGGGCTGAAGCTTTCTTT. Translated, it gives CASSLAGPWAEAFF.

The rearrangement joins TRBV7-3 to TRBJ2-7, with D perhaps matching TRBD1 or TRBD2 (5 bases each). V gave up 4 bases and J gave up 2 bases, with 18 bases separating them. CDR1 is SGHTA, CDR2 FQGTGA, per germline. CDR3 size: 16 residues. The CDR3: CASSSLARDWTYEQYF. CDR3 DNA: TGTGCCAGCAGCTCCCTAGCCAGGGATTGGACCTACGAGCAGTACTTC.